These 16 T cell receptor beta chains came from one sample sequenced in a study of OX40 agonist ivuxolimab in advanced cancers. Sequenced by immunoSEQ multiplex PCR; TCRdb stores in-frame clones only, minus some. The sample has more than 85,000 clones; just over 90% are singletons. The sequencing here drew on CD4+ or CD8+ T cells sorted from blood, taken in a trial of the OX40 agonist ivuxolimab. These receptors all stem from an adult with an advanced solid tumor such as melanoma, head and neck, liver or kidney cancer.

The gene calls are TRBV4-1 and TRBJ2-2, with TRBD2 identical over 7 bases. This CDR3 region has 15 residues. With V trimmed by 4 bases and J by 7 bases, 9 bases remained unmatched. CDR1 and CDR2 from the germline V gene are MGHRA and YSYEKL. The CDR3 loop is CASSPYLRGSGELFF. In DNA, the CDR3 is TGCGCCAGCAGCCCATACTTGCGGGGGAGCGGGGAGCTGTTTTTT.

The V gene is TRBV25-1, the J gene TRBJ1-4, with D possibly being TRBD1 (6 bases). V shed 3 bases and J shed 0 bases, with 11 bases lying between them. The CDR3 contains 16 residues. Germline CDR1 is MGHDK and CDR2 is SYGVNS. CDR3 bases: TGTGCCAGCAGTGATGACAGGATAGCAACTAATGAAAAACTGTTTTTT. It codes for CASSDDRIATNEKLFF.

The J gene is TRBJ2-7, the V gene TRBV6-5; D not resolved. There are 15 residues in the CDR3. Looked up from germline, CDR1 is MNHEY and CDR2 is SVGAGI. V was pared by 6 bases and J by 3 bases, with 18 bases between. CDR3 amino acids: CASSHPPIGYYEQYF. In DNA form, the CDR3 reads TGTGCCAGCAGCCACCCTCCTATAGGGTACTACGAGCAGTACTTC.

The chain combines TRBV7-3 with TRBJ2-1; no clear D gene. The ends were cut back, 10 bases at V and 4 bases at J, with 14 bases in the middle. In germline, CDR1 is SGHTA, CDR2 FQGTGA. The CDR3 runs 13 residues. The CDR3: CATSVSRYNEQFF. Here the CDR3 DNA reads TGTGCCACCTCGGTTAGTAGGTACAATGAGCAGTTCTTC.

The chain employs TRBV6-6 and TRBJ2-5; D remains unclear. Deletions cut 3 bases from V and 1 base from J, with 9 bases between. This CDR3 is built from 14 residues. In germline, CDR1 is MNHNY, CDR2 SVGAGI (reference sequence). CDR3 region: CASSYTGFQETQYF. CDR3 nucleotide sequence: TGTGCCAGCAGTTATACCGGGTTCCAAGAGACCCAGTACTTC.

This rearrangement joins TRBV2 to TRBJ2-7; D is perhaps TRBD1 (6 bases). Trimming removed 7 bases at V and 0 bases at J, with 10 bases between. The CDR3 length is 13 residues. Germline V gene lookup returns CDR1 SNHLY and CDR2 FYNNEI. The DNA of the CDR3 is TGTGCCAGCAAGACGACAGGCTCCTACGAGCAGTACTTC. It yields the protein CASKTTGSYEQYF.

J is TRBJ2-7 and V is TRBV4-3; D is uncertain. The CDR3 contains 16 residues. V lost 1 base and J 4 bases, leaving 17 bases between the germline ends. Germline loops: CDR1 LGHNA, CDR2 YSLEER. CDR3 amino acids: CASSQVVGDPQYEQYF. The CDR3 DNA reads TGCGCCAGCAGCCAAGTCGTTGGTGACCCACAGTACGAGCAGTACTTC.

This chain links TRBV15 with TRBJ2-7; 7 bases are shared with TRBD1. This CDR3 has 15 residues. The V gene's germline CDR1 is LNHNV and CDR2 YYDKDF (reference sequence). Trimming cost V 1 base and J 7 bases; bases outside gene matches: 10. The CDR3 region has the DNA TGTGCCACCAGCAGAGGCGGTGAGGGACAGACAGAGCAGTACTTC. Translation gives CATSRGGEGQTEQYF.

This clone was seen a handful of times. This chain links TRBV7-6 with TRBJ2-7, with 7 bases matching TRBD2. The CDR3 extends over 15 amino acids. V gave up 6 bases and J gave up 4 bases; unmatched junction bases: 12. CDR1 and CDR2 (germline): SGHVS, FNYEAQ. In DNA, the CDR3 is TGTGCCAGCAGGCCTCTGAGCGGGACCCGTTACGAGCAGTACTTC. Its protein product is CASRPLSGTRYEQYF.

V is TRBV6-5 and J is TRBJ2-7; 10 positions agree with TRBD1. Per the germline V gene, CDR1 is MNHEY and CDR2 is SVGAGI. The CDR3 is 15 residues long. The V and J ends lost 5 bases and 6 bases, in that order; junction bases with no gene match: 10. CDR3 sequence (DNA): TGTGCCAGCAGTCCTCGACAGGGGGCGACTTTCGAGCAGTACTTC. Protein sequence: CASSPRQGATFEQYF.

The gene calls are TRBV5-1 and TRBJ1-4, with 11 bases identical to TRBD1. V lost 4 bases and J lost 7; bases outside the gene matches: 3. This CDR3 has 14 amino acids. Germline V gene lookup returns CDR1 SGHRS and CDR2 YFSETQ. The CDR3 reads CASSPGTGGEKLFF. CDR3 bases: TGCGCCAGCAGCCCGGGGACAGGGGGTGAAAAACTGTTTTTT.

The chain joins TRBV5-6 to TRBJ2-7, with 13 bases aligning to TRBD2. Germline V gene data show CDR1 as SGHDT and CDR2 as YYEEEE. Trimming took 4 bases from V and 4 from J; bases not matched to a gene: 5. The CDR3 loop spans 15 amino acids. CDR3 amino acids: CASSRRTSGRYEQYF. The CDR3 DNA sequence: TGTGCCAGCAGCCGGCGGACTAGCGGGAGATACGAGCAGTACTTC.

The chain is built from TRBV4-2 and TRBJ2-1, with 8 bases matching TRBD2. Germline assignment: CDR1 LGHNA and CDR2 YNFKEQ. There are 16 residues in the CDR3. Losses at the gene ends were 4 bases for V and 4 bases for J; bases not matched to a gene: 9. The CDR3 region is CASSPYSGSSYNEQFF. Written as DNA, the CDR3 is TGTGCCAGCAGCCCCTACAGCGGGAGTAGTTACAATGAGCAGTTCTTC.

This clone was found a few times. The chain links TRBV7-6 to TRBJ2-5; 13 nucleotides agree with TRBD2. The CDR3 is made up of 16 amino acids. Germline CDR1 is SGHVS and CDR2 is FNYEAQ. The V segment lost 3 bases and the J segment 5 bases; nucleotides outside the gene matches: 6. CDR3 DNA sequence: TGTGCCAGCAGCTTTACTAGCGGGAGGGCCGAGGAGACCCAGTACTTC. This gives the protein CASSFTSGRAEETQYF.

The V and J genes are TRBV5-4 and TRBJ2-7; D possibly corresponds to TRBD2 (6 bases). The CDR3 has 14 residues. Germline V lookup: CDR1 SGHNT, CDR2 YYREEE (reference sequence). Trimming shortened V by 1 base and J by 9 bases, and 17 bases separated the two germline ends. CDR3 region: CASSLNGGTRPQYF. The CDR3 DNA follows: TGTGCCAGCAGCTTGAACGGAGGGACCCGCCCGCAGTACTTC. Full variable domain (missing parts from reference TRBV5-4 and TRBJ2-7): ETGVTQSPTHLIKTRGQQVTLRCSSQSGHNTVSWYQQALGQGPQFIFQYYREEENGRGNFPPRFSGLQFPNYSSELNVNALELDDSALYLCASSLNGGTRPQYFGPGTRLTVT.

The chain employs TRBV27 and TRBJ2-2; 10 positions agree with TRBD1. The CDR3 contains 12 residues. Germline values: CDR1 MNHEY, CDR2 SMNVEV (reference sequence). J gave up 6 bases and V 8 bases, and 0 bases lay outside the gene matches. In DNA form, the CDR3 reads TGTGCCAGCGGGACAGGGGCCGGGGAGCTGTTTTTT. Protein: CASGTGAGELFF.